The 13 T cell receptor beta chains below were found in one sample sequenced in a study of beta chain features in type 1 diabetes. Expressed TCRB transcripts were sequenced, since all the RNA that had been isolated was reverse transcribed. TCRdb's copy holds only in-frame clones and misses some; the assay was immunoSEQ multiplex PCR. The table shows around 430,000 clones, with around 28% occurring only once. Sequencing was done on a sample of naive CD4+ T cells from blood. Source of these receptors: a man aged 18-30 years in good health.

The rearrangement uses TRBV5-1 and TRBJ2-1; D not resolved. The CDR3 runs 16 residues. Germline loops: CDR1 SGHRS, CDR2 YFSETQ. V lost 1 base to trimming and J lost 0 bases, with 11 bases between them. CDR3 in amino acids: CASSLPGLSSYNEQFF. The DNA of the CDR3 is TGCGCCAGCAGCTTGCCTGGGCTAAGCTCCTACAATGAGCAGTTCTTC.

This clone appeared a few times. The same CDR3 is also encoded by other DNA sequences in this sample. V is TRBV30 and J is TRBJ2-7, with unresolved D. Germline CDR1 GTSNPN, CDR2 SVGIG (reference sequence). The CDR3 is 11 residues long. Trimming shortened V by 2 bases and J by 3 bases, and 5 bases separated the two germline ends. For the CDR3, the DNA is TGTGCCTGGAGTCGCAGCTACGAGCAGTACTTC. Protein: CAWSRSYEQYF.

The chain carries TRBV4-1 and TRBJ1-5; D is uncertain. Germline CDR1 reads MGHRA; CDR2 reads YSYEKL. Trimming shortened V by 1 base and J by 6 bases, and 10 bases separated the two germline ends. CDR3 length: 14 amino acids. The CDR3 nucleotides read TGCGCCAGCAGCCAAGCGCAGAGAATTCAGCCCCAGCATTTT. Protein: CASSQAQRIQPQHF.

Here the CDR3 reads CAGPEAPPGVGIQYF. CDR3 coding DNA: TGTGCCGGCCCGGAGGCTCCACCTGGGGTAGGCATTCAGTACTTC. The chain is built from TRBV30 and TRBJ2-4; D might be TRBD2 (5 bases). Germline V lookup: CDR1 GTSNPN, CDR2 SVGIG (reference sequence). The CDR3 consists of 15 residues. V was shortened by 8 bases and J by 9 bases, with 26 bases between the two germline ends. The full variable domain, rest sourced from reference TRBV30 and TRBJ2-4, is SQTIHQWPATLVQPVGSPLSLECTVEGTSNPNLYWYRQAAGRGLQLLFYSVGIGQISSEVPQNLSASRPQDRQFILSSKKLLLSDSGFYLCAGPEAPPGVGIQYFGAGTRLSVL.

The chain is built from TRBV7-3 and TRBJ2-3, with 7 nucleotides matching TRBD2. The germline V gene encodes CDR1 SGHTA and CDR2 FQGTGA. There are 11 residues in the CDR3. J gave up 8 bases and V 4 bases, and 0 bases lay outside the gene matches. CDR3 amino acids: CASSSGGTQYF. Written as DNA, the CDR3 is TGTGCCAGCAGCTCGGGAGGTACGCAGTATTTT.

The V and J genes are TRBV7-2 and TRBJ1-4; unclear D gene. V lost 4 bases to trimming and J lost 8 bases, with 20 bases between them. The CDR3 is 16 residues long. CDR1 is SGHTA, CDR2 FQGNSA, per germline. This chain's CDR3 is CASSSLWKGGREKLFF. The DNA for the CDR3 is TGTGCCAGCAGCTCCCTTTGGAAAGGTGGACGGGAAAAACTGTTTTTT.

The chain uses TRBV6-5 and TRBJ2-5; no clear D. V was cut by 4 bases and J by 1 base, with 10 bases left in between. The CDR3 has 14 amino acids. Germline V gene sequence: CDR1 MNHEY, CDR2 SVGAGI. The CDR3 here is CASSSRPLQETQYF. CDR3 nucleotide sequence: TGTGCCAGCAGTTCCCGACCGCTCCAAGAGACCCAGTACTTC.

The chain combines TRBV5-1 with TRBJ2-2, with 8 bases matching TRBD1. The CDR3 has 15 residues. Trimming took 2 bases from V and 3 from J; bases not matched to a gene: 3. CDR1 and CDR2 from the germline V gene are SGHRS and YFSETQ. In DNA form, the CDR3 reads TGCGCCAGCAGCTTTCTACAGGGGGACACCGGGGAGCTGTTTTTT. Protein: CASSFLQGDTGELFF.

This chain uses TRBV9 with TRBJ1-5; unclear D gene. Trimming shortened V by 1 base and J by 5 bases, and 7 bases separated the two germline ends. This CDR3 has 13 amino acids. CDR1 is SGDLS and CDR2 is YYNGEE in the germline V gene. The CDR3 region is CASSVQADQPQHF. CDR3 coding DNA: TGTGCCAGCAGCGTACAGGCTGATCAGCCCCAGCATTTT.

The J gene is TRBJ2-1, the V gene TRBV5-1; 9 positions agree with TRBD1. Trimming removed 2 bases from V and 4 bases from J; junction bases left unmatched: 4. The germline gives CDR1 SGHRS, CDR2 YFSETQ. The CDR3 length is 15 residues. CDR3 sequence reads: CASSLQGARYNEQFF. The CDR3 coding sequence is TGCGCCAGCAGCTTACAGGGGGCGAGGTACAATGAGCAGTTCTTC.

To note about this clone: Other DNA variants within this sample encode the same CDR3. The chain links TRBV20-1 to TRBJ2-5, with D unresolved. Germline values: CDR1 DFQATT, CDR2 SNEGSKA (reference sequence). The CDR3 contains 11 residues. With 0 bases removed from V and 5 bases from J, the gap between germline ends came to 4 bases. CDR3 loop: CSARDQETQYF. The CDR3 region has the DNA TGCAGTGCTAGAGATCAGGAGACCCAGTACTTC.

This chain links TRBV30 with TRBJ2-3, with 7 bases identical to TRBD1. After removal of 1 base from V and 1 base from J, the junction contained 5 bases not matched to a gene. The CDR3 extends over 15 amino acids. Germline V lookup: CDR1 GTSNPN, CDR2 SVGIG (reference sequence). The CDR3 DNA is TGTGCCTGGAGTGGCCACAGGGGTGGCACAGATACGCAGTATTTT. Amino acids: CAWSGHRGGTDTQYF.

The sample holds a few counts of this clone. The same CDR3 also results from other DNA sequences found in this sample. This sequence joins TRBV20-1 and TRBJ2-7, with TRBD2 as a possible D gene (5 bases). The V end was cut by 5 bases, the J end by 4 bases, with 9 bases between. Germline loops: CDR1 DFQATT, CDR2 SNEGSKA (reference sequence). The length of the CDR3 is 11 residues. CDR3 nucleotide sequence: TGCAGTGCTCCAGGCGGGTACGAGCAGTACTTC. Translating gives CSAPGGYEQYF.